This T cell receptor (beta chain) was identified during a study of shared T cell receptors in the human thymus (dated by TCRdb to the early 2020s). Broadly, across the study: The study investigated the way shared, self-reactive T-cell receptor alpha chains are produced in the human thymus.

This clone was seen a few times. What this receptor recognizes is not known. No per-base quality is available; no much larger clone lies one base away. Libraries were constructed by the immunoSEQ multiplex PCR assay. TCRdb's version of the immuneACCESS table is confined to in-frame rearrangements and falls short of the full clone set. An unresolved V gene accounts for under half of the shortfall where checked; the remainder is of unknown origin. Across this sample there are 500,000 to 550,000 clones, with around 82% seen only once. The top ten clones comprise around 0.012% of the sample. These data were also reused for a study on human thymus T cells. As noted in the second study: Donors were immunologically healthy infants undergoing open corrective cardiac surgery for congenital heart defects in Finland. Thymus tissue was obtained as surgical resects removed during corrective cardiac surgery. Both the thymic and the peripheral blood repertoires appeared to show biased V and J gene segment usage. The related research found that thymic TCR repertoires overlapped highly between unrelated individuals. The study characterized TCR alpha and beta repertoires from under 10 infant thymus samples and a few related peripheral blood samples. The cohort included more than 5 male and a couple of female infants, with donor ages spanning 7 to 244 days. Thymocytes were released mechanically from tissue and stored at -70 °C as pellets of roughly 9-32 million cells. Genomic DNA was extracted from frozen cell pellets with a QIAsymphony instrument. The immunoSEQ multiplex PCR assay was used to amplify the TCRB and TCRAD loci from a standardized quantity of quality-controlled genomic DNA. The amplicons covered the V(D)J region and were long enough to include the CDR3 and to identify the V and J genes. Through the commercial immunoSEQ service, the amplicons were sequenced on an Illumina platform. Primer bias and sequencing errors were corrected as previously described, and TCRAD and TCRB definitions were based on the IMGT database. Analysis of the repertoires was done with immunoSEQ Analyzer 3.0 and VDJTools and included basic statistics, V/J segment usage, diversity estimates, rarefaction and pairwise overlap. Chao1, ChaoE, Efron-Thisted, Shannon and inverse Simpson indices were used to estimate diversity, which was also estimated on datasets down-sampled to the smallest sample. Repertoire overlap used strict matching of CDR3 nucleotide sequence, V gene and J gene, with Jaccard-based multidimensional scaling clustering. On average, roughly 810,000 unique TCRB clonotypes were obtained from thymus samples, compared with 70,000 to 100,000 from blood samples.

The clonotype comes from a boy under two years old with a congenital heart defect. Donor details come from another sample of the same person, matched by shared clones. The specimen sequenced was thymocytes.

The nucleotides are TGTGCCAGCTCACCACCTTTCGGTTATTCTGGAAACACCATATATTTT. This is translated as CASSPPFGYSGNTIYF. The sequence joins TRBV18 to TRBJ1-3; the D gene identity is not certain. Measured from the cysteine to the phenylalanine, the CDR3 is 16 residues long. Here the CDR3 DNA is all that survives: 48 bases in frame from base 1. The trim is 0 bases for V and 1 base for J, with a gap of 10 bases between the germline ends. In the germline V gene, CDR1 corresponds to KGHSH and CDR2 to LQKENI.